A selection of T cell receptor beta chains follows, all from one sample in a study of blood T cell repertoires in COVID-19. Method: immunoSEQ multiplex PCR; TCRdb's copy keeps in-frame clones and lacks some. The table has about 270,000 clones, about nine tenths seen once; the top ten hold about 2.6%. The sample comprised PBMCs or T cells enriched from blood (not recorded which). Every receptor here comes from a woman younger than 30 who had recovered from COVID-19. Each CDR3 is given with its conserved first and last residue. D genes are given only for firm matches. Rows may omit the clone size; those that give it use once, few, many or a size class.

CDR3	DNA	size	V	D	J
CAWTPLDNQYYNEQFF	TGTGCCTGGACCCCCCTGGACAATCAATATTACAATGAGCAGTTCTTC	.	TRBV30	.	TRBJ2-1
CATKRGEAYEQYF	TGTGCCACCAAACGAGGAGAAGCCTACGAGCAGTACTTC	.	TRBV28	.	TRBJ2-7
CASSQLIAGNTIYF	TGTGCCAGCAGCCAACTAATTGCTGGAAACACCATATATTTT	few	TRBV14	.	TRBJ1-3
CASSARDRHATNEKLFF	TGCGCCAGCAGCGCCAGAGACAGGCACGCAACTAATGAAAAACTGTTTTTT	.	TRBV5-1	.	TRBJ1-4
CASRTSGGKETQYF	TGTGCCAGCAGGACCTCGGGAGGTAAAGAGACCCAGTACTTC	.	TRBV6-6	TRBD2	TRBJ2-5
CATLGHNTEAFF	TGTGCCACCCTCGGTCACAACACTGAAGCTTTCTTT	.	TRBV24-1	.	TRBJ1-1
CASSLIWQDTGELFF	TGTGCCAGCAGCTTAATCTGGCAGGACACCGGGGAGCTGTTTTTT	.	TRBV5-5	.	TRBJ2-2
CASSPNLFGQGASYGYTF	TGTGCCAGCTCACCGAATTTGTTCGGGCAGGGGGCCTCTTATGGCTACACCTTC	.	TRBV18	TRBD1	TRBJ1-2
CASSFSLGGTIYF	TGTGCCAGCAGTTTCAGCTTGGGGGGCACCATATATTTT	.	TRBV6-5	.	TRBJ1-3
CASSEFSGRGNEKLFF	TGTGCCAGCAGTGAATTCTCGGGCAGGGGAAATGAAAAACTGTTTTTT	.	TRBV6-1	.	TRBJ1-4
CATSDRQGRNKGNTIYF	TGTGCCACCAGTGACAGACAGGGAAGAAACAAGGGAAACACCATATATTTT	.	TRBV24-1	TRBD1	TRBJ1-3
CASSVASPTDTQYF	TGTGCCAGCAGCGTAGCTTCCCCTACAGATACGCAGTATTTT	once	TRBV9	.	TRBJ2-3
CASSQAPRFYEQYF	TGCGCCAGCAGCCAAGCTCCCAGATTCTACGAGCAGTACTTC	.	TRBV4-1	.	TRBJ2-7
CASSIRLDNEQFF	TGCGCCAGCAGCATCCGACTAGATAATGAGCAGTTCTTC	.	TRBV5-1	.	TRBJ2-1
CASSLRAQGVTDTQYF	TGCGCCAGCAGCTTAAGGGCGCAGGGGGTTACAGATACGCAGTATTTT	.	TRBV5-1	TRBD1	TRBJ2-3
CASSQEQGASMNTEAFF	TGCGCCAGCAGCCAAGAACAGGGGGCCAGTATGAACACTGAAGCTTTCTTT	.	TRBV4-3	TRBD1	TRBJ1-1
CASVPTNTGELFF	TGTGCCAGCGTCCCCACGAACACCGGGGAGCTGTTTTTT	.	TRBV12-3/TRBV12-4	.	TRBJ2-2
CASSPGTGVRETQYF	TGCGCCAGCAGCCCGGGGACAGGGGTGAGGGAGACCCAGTACTTC	once	TRBV4-3	TRBD1	TRBJ2-5
CASSVSPGSSNEQFF	TGTGCCAGCAGTGTGAGCCCGGGGTCATCAAATGAGCAGTTCTTC	once	TRBV6-4	.	TRBJ2-1
CASSYSGQSSSLETQYF	TGTGCCAGCAGTTACTCGGGCCAATCCTCATCTCTGGAGACCCAGTACTTC	.	TRBV6-2/TRBV6-3	.	TRBJ2-5